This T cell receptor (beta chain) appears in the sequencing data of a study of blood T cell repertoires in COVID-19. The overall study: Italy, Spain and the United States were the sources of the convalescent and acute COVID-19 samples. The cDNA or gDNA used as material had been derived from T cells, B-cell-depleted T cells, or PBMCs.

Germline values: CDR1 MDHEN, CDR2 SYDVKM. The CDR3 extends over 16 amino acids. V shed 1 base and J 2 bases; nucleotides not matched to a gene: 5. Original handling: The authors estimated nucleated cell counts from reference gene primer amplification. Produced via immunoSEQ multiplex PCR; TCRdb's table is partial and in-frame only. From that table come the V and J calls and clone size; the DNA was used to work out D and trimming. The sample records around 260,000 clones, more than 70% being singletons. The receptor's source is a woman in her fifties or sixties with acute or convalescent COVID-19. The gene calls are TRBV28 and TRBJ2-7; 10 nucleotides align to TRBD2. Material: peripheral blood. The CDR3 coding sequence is TGTGCCAGCAGTTTATTGATAGCGGGAGGCCCCTACGAGCAGTACTTC. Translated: CASSLLIAGGPYEQYF.